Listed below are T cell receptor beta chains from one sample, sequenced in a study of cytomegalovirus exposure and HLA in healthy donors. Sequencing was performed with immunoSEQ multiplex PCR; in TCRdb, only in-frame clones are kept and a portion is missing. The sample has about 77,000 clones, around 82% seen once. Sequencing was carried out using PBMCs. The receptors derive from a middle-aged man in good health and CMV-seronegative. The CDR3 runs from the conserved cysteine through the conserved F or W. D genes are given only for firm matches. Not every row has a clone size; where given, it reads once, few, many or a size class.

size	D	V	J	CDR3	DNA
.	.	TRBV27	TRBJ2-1	CASSLSAANNEQFF	TGTGCCAGCAGTTTATCGGCCGCAAACAATGAGCAGTTCTTC
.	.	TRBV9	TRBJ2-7	CASSGGGEQYF	TGTGCCAGCAGCGGGGGCGGCGAGCAGTACTTC
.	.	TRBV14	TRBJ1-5	CASSQGGGNQPQHF	TGTGCCAGCAGCCAAGGTGGGGGGAATCAGCCCCAGCATTTT
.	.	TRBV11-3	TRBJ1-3	CASSSGGSSGNTIYF	TGTGCCAGCAGCTCCGGGGGAAGCTCTGGAAACACCATATATTTT
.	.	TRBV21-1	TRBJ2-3	CASSLRGYATTDTQYF	TGTGCCAGCAGCCTAAGGGGATACGCGACCACAGATACGCAGTATTTT
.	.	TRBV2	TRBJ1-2	CASTSQQGMYGYTF	TGTGCCAGCACCAGCCAACAGGGAATGTATGGCTACACCTTC
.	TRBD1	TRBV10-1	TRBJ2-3	CASSGDRADTQYF	TGCGCCAGCAGTGGAGACAGGGCTGATACGCAGTATTTT
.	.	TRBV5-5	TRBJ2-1	CASSPKRGQGGGNEQFF	TGTGCCAGCAGCCCAAAACGTGGGCAGGGGGGAGGCAATGAGCAGTTCTTC
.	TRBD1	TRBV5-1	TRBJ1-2	CASSRGQAANYGYTF	TGCGCCAGCAGCCGCGGACAGGCAGCTAACTATGGCTACACCTTC
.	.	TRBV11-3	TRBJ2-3	CASNAGYTDTQYF	TGTGCCAGCAACGCAGGATACACAGATACGCAGTATTTT
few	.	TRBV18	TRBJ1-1	CASSPQGQNEAFF	TGTGCCAGCTCACCACAAGGACAGAATGAAGCTTTCTTT
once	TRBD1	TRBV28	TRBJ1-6	CASSPGQGNNSPLHF	TGTGCCAGCAGTCCTGGACAGGGCAATAATTCACCCCTCCACTTT
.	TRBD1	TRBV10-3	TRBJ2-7	CAISGMGSVGQGGEQYF	TGTGCCATCAGTGGGATGGGGTCGGTTGGACAGGGTGGAGAGCAGTACTTC
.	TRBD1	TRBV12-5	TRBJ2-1	CASGLYRQGKFNEQFF	TGTGCTAGTGGTTTATACAGACAGGGGAAGTTCAATGAGCAGTTCTTC
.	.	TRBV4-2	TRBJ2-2	CASSRYGETGELFF	TGTGCCAGCAGCCGATACGGGGAAACCGGGGAGCTGTTTTTT
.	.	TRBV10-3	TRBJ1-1	CAIKPGANTEAFF	TGTGCCATCAAGCCAGGGGCGAACACTGAAGCTTTCTTT
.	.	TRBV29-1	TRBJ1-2	CGAGGDNYGYPF	TGCGGCGCGGGAGGAGACAACTATGGCTACCCCTTC
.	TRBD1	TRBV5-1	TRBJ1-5	CASMRFGSLRPGTGAQERPQHF	TGCGCCAGCATGAGGTTCGGGTCACTTCGTCCCGGGACAGGGGCCCAAGAGAGGCCCCAGCATTTT
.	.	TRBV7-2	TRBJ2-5	CASSKRQGPQETQYF	TGTGCCAGCAGCAAAAGGCAGGGCCCCCAAGAGACCCAGTACTTC
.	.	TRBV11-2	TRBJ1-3	CASSSTVHSGNTIYF	TGTGCCAGCAGCTCCACGGTTCACTCTGGAAACACCATATATTTT
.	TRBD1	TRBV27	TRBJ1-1	CASSLLGQCEAFF	TGTGCCAGCAGTTTATTGGGACAGTGTGAAGCTTTCTTT
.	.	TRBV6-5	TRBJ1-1	CASSYSGGLLNTEAFF	TGTGCCAGCAGTTACTCGGGAGGGCTTCTGAACACTGAAGCTTTCTTT
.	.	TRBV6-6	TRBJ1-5	CASNLQGRRDQPQHF	TGTGCCAGCAACCTACAGGGACGGCGGGATCAGCCCCAGCATTTT
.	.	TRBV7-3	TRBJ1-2	CASSLVRTANYGYTF	TGTGCCAGCAGCTTAGTCCGGACAGCTAACTATGGCTACACCTTC
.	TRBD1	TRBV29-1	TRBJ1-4	CSVGQGAVGEKLFF	TGCAGCGTGGGACAGGGGGCGGTTGGTGAAAAACTGTTTTTT
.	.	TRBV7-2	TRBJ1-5	CASSLTGVNNQPQHF	TGTGCCAGCAGCTTAACCGGGGTAAATAATCAGCCCCAGCATTTT
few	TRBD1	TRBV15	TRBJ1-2	CATSRARPGQGVGSGYGYTF	TGTGCCACCAGCAGAGCCCGGCCGGGACAGGGGGTAGGGTCAGGCTATGGCTACACCTTC
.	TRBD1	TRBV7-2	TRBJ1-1	CASSFGQGNTEAFF	TGTGCCAGCAGCTTCGGACAGGGGAACACTGAAGCTTTCTTT
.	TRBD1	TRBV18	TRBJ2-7	CASSPPGQGTYEQYF	TGTGCCAGCTCACCCCCGGGACAGGGGACCTACGAGCAGTACTTC
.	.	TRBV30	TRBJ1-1	CAWSLGNTEAFF	TGTGCCTGGAGTCTAGGGAACACTGAAGCTTTCTTT
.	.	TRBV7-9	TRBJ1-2	CASSSLSGIYGYTF	TGTGCCAGCAGCTCGCTCTCCGGGATCTATGGCTACACCTTC
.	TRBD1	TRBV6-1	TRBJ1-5	CASNWDRAGNQPQHF	TGTGCCAGCAACTGGGACAGGGCGGGCAATCAGCCCCAGCATTTT
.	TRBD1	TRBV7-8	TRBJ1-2	CASSPGQDTVSYGYTF	TGTGCCAGCAGCCCAGGACAGGACACCGTGAGCTATGGCTACACCTTC
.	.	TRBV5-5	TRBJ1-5	CASSLEWGNNQPQHF	TGTGCCAGCAGCTTGGAATGGGGCAACAATCAGCCCCAGCATTTT
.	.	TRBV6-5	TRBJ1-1	CASRSWEGLNTEAFF	TGTGCCAGCAGATCTTGGGAGGGCCTGAACACTGAAGCTTTCTTT